This T cell receptor beta chain is from a study of T cell clonality in common variable immunodeficiency. Findings and caveats of the study: Reportedly, TCR beta sequences from common variable immunodeficiency showed fewer deletions and N-nucleotide insertions. Fewer TCRbeta clones were shared among CVID subjects than controls. Patient heterogeneity in the CVID cohort limited correlations between repertoire features and clinical complications.

This clone was counted ten times or more. The antigen is unknown. The read ends 3 residues early relative to the CDR3; the germline J gene fills the gap. Using immunoSEQ multiplex PCR, the repertoire was profiled, and TCRdb retains in-frame clones only, with some absent. The sample presents approximately 35,000 clones, none singletons. Per the germline V gene, CDR1 is SNHLY and CDR2 is FYNNEI. The CDR3 is 15 residues long. V was clipped by 8 bases and J by 5 bases; unmatched bases: 12. Replacement immunoglobulin had been given to every CVID subject for at least one year. Heparinized whole blood, about 5 to 8.5 ml, came from each donor.

The clonotype was recovered from a human donor with common variable immunodeficiency. The source material was peripheral blood mononuclear cells. V gene TRBV2 combines with J gene TRBJ2-5; TRBD2 matches at 9 bases. CDR3 DNA, as far as it was read: TGTGCCAGCGGACTAGAGCGGGGGGCAAGGGAGACC. Translated: CASGLERGARET. The full-length CDR3 reads as CASGLERGARETQYF. Using reference TRBV2 and TRBJ2-5 for the parts outside the CDR3, the full variable domain is EPEVTQTPSHQVTQMGQEVILRCVPISNHLYFYWYRQILGQKVEFLVSFYNNEISEKSEIFDDQFSVERPDGSNFTLKIRSTKLEDSAMYFCASGLERGARETQYFGPGTRLLVL.